The 8 T cell receptor beta chains in this list originate from one sample, sequenced in a study of neurological immune-mediated disorders. Via MiXCR, TCRdb re-called the 5' RACE reads, giving one row per CDR3 protein. The data contain some 61,000 distinct CDR3 sequences, about 4% of them singletons. The material sequenced was PBMCs. The receptors were sampled from a man aged 25 to 45 with multiple sclerosis.

In its sample, this clonotype was seen many times. This chain links TRBV20-1 with TRBJ1-2, with 8 bases aligning to TRBD1. Trimming at V came to 2 bases and at J to 7 bases, leaving 6 bases not matched to a gene. Per germline, CDR1 DFQATT and CDR2 SNEGSKA (reference sequence). The CDR3 contains 13 residues. CDR3 bases: TGCAGTGCTAGACGACAGGGGATGGGTGGCTACACCTTC. This gives the protein CSARRQGMGGYTF.

This clonotype has a count of ten or more. V gene TRBV5-1 combines with J gene TRBJ1-1; TRBD1 agrees at 10 bases. Germline CDR1 reads SGHRS; CDR2 reads YFSETQ. This CDR3 has 14 residues. V was clipped by 6 bases and J by 5 bases; unmatched bases: 7. CDR3 residues: CASTPGQGRTEAFF. The CDR3 nucleotides are TGCGCCAGCACCCCGGGACAGGGGAGGACTGAAGCTTTCTTT.

This clonotype was seen ten or more times. The chain has TRBV25-1 and TRBJ1-2, with D unresolved. The CDR3 spans 12 residues. Trimming left V 7 bases short and J 4 bases short, with 10 bases between. CDR1 MGHDK and CDR2 SYGVNS come from the germline V gene. The CDR3 reads CASNWISYGYTF. DNA for the CDR3: TGTGCCAGCAATTGGATCTCCTATGGCTACACCTTC.

Many counts were recorded for this clonotype. The V call is TRBV10-2, the J call TRBJ1-5; D ambiguous. The germline CDR1 and CDR2 sequences are WSHSY and SAAADI. V shed 3 bases and J shed 2 bases, with 11 bases lying between them. The CDR3 extends over 15 amino acids. CDR3 sequence (DNA): TGCGCCAGCAGTGATAGGGTAAAGGGCAATCAGCCCCAGCATTTT. Its translation: CASSDRVKGNQPQHF.

This clonotype was picked up many times. The rearrangement uses TRBV3-1 and TRBJ2-3, with TRBD2 identical over 10 bases. The CDR3 covers 15 residues. Germline CDR1 is LGHDT and CDR2 is YNNKEL (reference sequence). V trimming: 6 bases; J trimming: 5 bases; junction bases outside the gene matches: 8. The CDR3 region is CASRKSGGALDTQYF. The CDR3 nucleotides are TGTGCCAGCAGGAAAAGCGGGGGGGCCTTAGATACGCAGTATTTT.

Ten or more counts support this clonotype. The CDR3 bases are TGTGCCAGCAGCTTAGATCCCGGAAACACCATATATTTT. It translates to CASSLDPGNTIYF. The chain employs TRBV7-2 and TRBJ1-3; D gene ambiguous. Trimming took off 1 base at V and 4 bases at J, with 5 bases between the two ends. Per the germline V gene, CDR1 is SGHTA and CDR2 is FQGNSA. This CDR3 is 13 amino acids long.

This clonotype was counted at least ten times. The chain combines TRBV11-2 with TRBJ2-7; 8 bases map to TRBD1. Germline CDR1 SGHAT, CDR2 FQNNGV. J was trimmed by 6 bases and V by 0 bases; bases with no gene match: 10. The CDR3 contains 16 residues. DNA of the CDR3: TGTGCCAGCAGCTTAGATCGCGACAGGGGTTTGGGCGAGCAGTACTTC. Protein product: CASSLDRDRGLGEQYF.

This clonotype was seen repeatedly, ten times or more. The CDR3 is CASSGIRDRDSYEQYF. The CDR3 bases are TGCGCCAGCAGCGGAATCCGGGACAGGGACTCCTACGAGCAGTACTTC. The chain joins TRBV5-1 to TRBJ2-7; 9 nucleotides agree with TRBD1. This CDR3 has 16 amino acids. The J segment lost 0 bases and the V segment lost 4 bases, leaving 8 bases of the junction unmatched. Germline V CDR1 and CDR2: SGHRS, YFSETQ.